This TCR beta chain was captured in a study of T cell responses to AZD1222 COVID-19 vaccine. Generated by immunoSEQ multiplex PCR, the TCRdb table keeps only in-frame clones and is missing some. The data hold tens of thousands of clones, with almost 90% observed a single time. The V and J ends lost 0 bases and 3 bases respectively, with 6 bases between them. Germline CDR1 and CDR2: MNHEY and SVGAGI. This CDR3 contains 15 residues. The source is an adult in good health. The source material was peripheral blood, sampled on day 0 of AZD1222 vaccination. The chain links TRBV6-5 to TRBJ2-6; tentatively, D is TRBD1 or TRBD2 (5 bases each). The CDR3: CASSYSGDGANVLTF. CDR3 bases: TGTGCCAGCAGTTACTCGGGGGATGGGGCCAACGTCCTGACTTTC.